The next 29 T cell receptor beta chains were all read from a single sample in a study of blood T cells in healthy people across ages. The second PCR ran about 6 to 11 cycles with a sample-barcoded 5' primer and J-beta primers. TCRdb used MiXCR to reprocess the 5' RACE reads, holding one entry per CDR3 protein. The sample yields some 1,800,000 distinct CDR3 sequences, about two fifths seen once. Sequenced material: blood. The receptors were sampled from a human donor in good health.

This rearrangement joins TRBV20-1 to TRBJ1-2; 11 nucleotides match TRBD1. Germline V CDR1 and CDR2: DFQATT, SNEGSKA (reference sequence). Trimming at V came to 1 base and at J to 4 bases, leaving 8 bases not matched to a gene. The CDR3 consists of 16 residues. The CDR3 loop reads CSARGWDRGITYGYTF. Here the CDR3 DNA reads TGCAGTGCTAGAGGCTGGGACAGGGGGATAACCTATGGCTACACCTTC.

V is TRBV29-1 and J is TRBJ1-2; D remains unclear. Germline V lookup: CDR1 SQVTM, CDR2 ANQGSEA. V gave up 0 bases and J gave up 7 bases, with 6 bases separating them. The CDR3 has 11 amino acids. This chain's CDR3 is CSVEEGCGYTF. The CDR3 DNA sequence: TGCAGCGTTGAAGAGGGGTGTGGCTACACCTTC.

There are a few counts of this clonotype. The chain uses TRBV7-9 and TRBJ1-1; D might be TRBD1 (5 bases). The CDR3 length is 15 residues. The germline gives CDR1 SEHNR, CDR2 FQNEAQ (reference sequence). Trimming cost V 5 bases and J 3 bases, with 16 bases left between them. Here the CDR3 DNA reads TGTGCCAGCAGCCCGACCAGGGTGAGAGACACTGAAGCTTTCTTT. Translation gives CASSPTRVRDTEAFF. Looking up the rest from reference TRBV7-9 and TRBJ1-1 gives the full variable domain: DTGVSQNPRHKITKRGQNVTFRCDPISEHNRLYWYRQTLGQGPEFLTYFQNEAQLEKSRLLSDRFSAERPKGSFSTLEIQRTEQGDSAMYLCASSPTRVRDTEAFFGQGTRLTVV.

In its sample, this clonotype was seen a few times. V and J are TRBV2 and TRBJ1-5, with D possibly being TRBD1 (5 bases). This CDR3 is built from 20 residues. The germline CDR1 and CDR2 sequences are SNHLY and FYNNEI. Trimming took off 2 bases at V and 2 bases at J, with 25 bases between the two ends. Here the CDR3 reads CASSESRLTRRAGRNQPQHF. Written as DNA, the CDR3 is TGTGCCAGCAGTGAAAGTCGCCTTACTAGGAGAGCAGGGCGCAATCAGCCCCAGCATTTT.

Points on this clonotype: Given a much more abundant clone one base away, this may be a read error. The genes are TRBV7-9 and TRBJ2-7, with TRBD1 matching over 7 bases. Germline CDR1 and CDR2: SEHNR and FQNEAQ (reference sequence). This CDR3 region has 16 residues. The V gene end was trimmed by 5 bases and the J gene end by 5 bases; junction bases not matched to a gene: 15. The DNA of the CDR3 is TGTGCCAGCAGCACCAGACAGGGTTCGCTTGACGACGAGCAGTACTTC. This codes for CASSTRQGSLDDEQYF.

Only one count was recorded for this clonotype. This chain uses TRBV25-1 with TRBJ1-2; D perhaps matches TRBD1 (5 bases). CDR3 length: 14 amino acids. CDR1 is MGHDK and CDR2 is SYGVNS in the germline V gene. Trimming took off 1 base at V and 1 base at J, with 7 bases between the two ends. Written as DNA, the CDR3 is TGTGCCAGCAGTGAATGGGGGGGTAACTATGGCTACACCTTC. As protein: CASSEWGGNYGYTF.

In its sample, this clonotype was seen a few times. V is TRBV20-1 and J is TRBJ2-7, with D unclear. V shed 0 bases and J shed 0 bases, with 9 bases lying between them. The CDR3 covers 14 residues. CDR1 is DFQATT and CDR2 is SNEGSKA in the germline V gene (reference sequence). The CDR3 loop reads CSARDFSGSYEQYF. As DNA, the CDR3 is TGCAGTGCTAGAGATTTTTCTGGCTCCTACGAGCAGTACTTC.

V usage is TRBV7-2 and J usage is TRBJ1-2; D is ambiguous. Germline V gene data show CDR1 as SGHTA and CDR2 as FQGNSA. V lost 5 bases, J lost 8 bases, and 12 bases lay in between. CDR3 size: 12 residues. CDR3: CASSQVRQGYTF. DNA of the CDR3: TGTGCCAGCAGCCAAGTAAGGCAGGGCTACACCTTC. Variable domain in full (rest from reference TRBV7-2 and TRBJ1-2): GAGVSQSPSNKVTEKGKDVELRCDPISGHTALYWYRQSLGQGLEFLIYFQGNSAPDKSGLPSDRFSAERTGGSVSTLTIQRTQQEDSAVYLCASSQVRQGYTFGSGTRLTVV.

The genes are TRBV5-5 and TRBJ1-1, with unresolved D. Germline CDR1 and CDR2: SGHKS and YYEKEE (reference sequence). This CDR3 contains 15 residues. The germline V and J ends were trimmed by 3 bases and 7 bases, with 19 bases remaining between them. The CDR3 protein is CASSWTGAMGDEAFF. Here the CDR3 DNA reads TGTGCCAGCAGCTGGACGGGAGCAATGGGAGATGAAGCTTTCTTT.

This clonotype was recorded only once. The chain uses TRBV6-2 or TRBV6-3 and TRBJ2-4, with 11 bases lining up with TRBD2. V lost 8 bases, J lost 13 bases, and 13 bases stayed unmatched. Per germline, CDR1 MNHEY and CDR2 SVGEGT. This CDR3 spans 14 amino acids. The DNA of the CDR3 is TGTGCCAGCCGTCCTAGCGGGGGGTTGGATGAGCAGTACTTC. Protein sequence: CASRPSGGLDEQYF.

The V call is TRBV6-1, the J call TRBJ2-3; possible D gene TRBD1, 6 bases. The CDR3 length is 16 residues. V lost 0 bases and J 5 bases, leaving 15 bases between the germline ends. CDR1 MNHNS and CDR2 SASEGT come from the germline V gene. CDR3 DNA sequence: TGTGCCAGCAGTGAAGCATTCGGACAGTCAATAGATACGCAGTATTTT. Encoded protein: CASSEAFGQSIDTQYF.

CDR3 protein: CASSLDGYNNEQFF. For the CDR3, the DNA is TGTGCCAGCAGCTTAGACGGGTATAACAATGAGCAGTTCTTC. V usage is TRBV11-2 and J usage is TRBJ2-1, with D unclear. Trimming cost V 0 bases and J 5 bases, with 8 bases left between them. The CDR3 is 14 residues long. The V gene's germline CDR1 is SGHAT and CDR2 FQNNGV.

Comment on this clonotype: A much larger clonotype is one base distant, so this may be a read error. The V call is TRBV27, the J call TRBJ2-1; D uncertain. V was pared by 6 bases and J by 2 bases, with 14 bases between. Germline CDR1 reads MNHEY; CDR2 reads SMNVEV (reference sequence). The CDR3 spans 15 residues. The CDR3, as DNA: TGTGCCAGCAGGTTAAGTGCTATTCCCTACAATGAGCAGTTCTTC. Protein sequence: CASRLSAIPYNEQFF.

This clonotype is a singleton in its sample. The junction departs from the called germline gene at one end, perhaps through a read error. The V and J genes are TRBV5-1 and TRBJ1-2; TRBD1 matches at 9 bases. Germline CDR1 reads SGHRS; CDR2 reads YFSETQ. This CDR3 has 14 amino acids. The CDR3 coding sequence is TGCGCCAGCAGCCCTGGGACAGGGCGGCTTGGCCACACCTTC. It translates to CASSPGTGRLGHTF.

CDR3 protein: CASSSWTATDTQYF. CDR3 in DNA: TGTGCCAGCAGCTCCTGGACAGCCACAGATACGCAGTATTTT. The V call is TRBV7-3, the J call TRBJ2-3; tentatively, D is TRBD1 (6 bases). The CDR3 totals 14 residues. Germline CDR1 and CDR2: SGHTA and FQGTGA. V lost 4 bases and J 2 bases, leaving 10 bases between the germline ends.

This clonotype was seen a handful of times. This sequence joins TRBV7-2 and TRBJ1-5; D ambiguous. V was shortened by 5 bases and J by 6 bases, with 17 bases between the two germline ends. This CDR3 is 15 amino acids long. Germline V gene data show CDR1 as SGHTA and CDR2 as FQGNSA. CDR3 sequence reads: CASSPGVGFIQPQHF. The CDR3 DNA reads TGTGCCAGCAGCCCCGGTGTAGGATTTATTCAGCCCCAGCATTTT.

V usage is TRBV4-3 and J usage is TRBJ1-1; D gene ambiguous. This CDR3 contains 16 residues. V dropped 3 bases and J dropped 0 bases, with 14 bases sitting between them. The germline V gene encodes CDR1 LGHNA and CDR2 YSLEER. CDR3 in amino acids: CASSHLGPPVNTEAFF. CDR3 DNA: TGCGCCAGCAGCCACCTCGGACCCCCGGTGAACACTGAAGCTTTCTTT.

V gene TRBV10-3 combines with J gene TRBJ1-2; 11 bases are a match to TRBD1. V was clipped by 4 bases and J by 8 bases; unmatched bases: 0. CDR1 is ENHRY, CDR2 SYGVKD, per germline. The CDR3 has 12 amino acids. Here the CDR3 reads CAISGDRGGYTF. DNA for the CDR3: TGTGCCATCAGTGGGGACAGGGGGGGCTACACCTTC.

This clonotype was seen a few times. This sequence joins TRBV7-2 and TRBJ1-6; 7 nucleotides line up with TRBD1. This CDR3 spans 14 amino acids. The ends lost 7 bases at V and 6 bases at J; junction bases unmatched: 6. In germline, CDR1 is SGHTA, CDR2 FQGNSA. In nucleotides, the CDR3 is TGTGCCAGCAACCGGGGACAGAGTAATTCACCCCTCCACTTT. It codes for CASNRGQSNSPLHF.

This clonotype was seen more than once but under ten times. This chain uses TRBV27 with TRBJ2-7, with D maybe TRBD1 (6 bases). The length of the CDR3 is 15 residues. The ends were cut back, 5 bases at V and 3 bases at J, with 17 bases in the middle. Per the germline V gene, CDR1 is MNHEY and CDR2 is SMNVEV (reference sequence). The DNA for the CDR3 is TGTGCCAGCAGTCCGAGGGACATACCTGGCTACGAGCAGTACTTC. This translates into CASSPRDIPGYEQYF.

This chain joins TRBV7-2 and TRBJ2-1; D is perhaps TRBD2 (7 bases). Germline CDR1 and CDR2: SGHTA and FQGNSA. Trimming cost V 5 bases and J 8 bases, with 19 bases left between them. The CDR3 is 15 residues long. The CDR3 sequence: CASSQRGGGNHEQFF. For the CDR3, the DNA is TGTGCCAGCAGCCAAAGAGGCGGGGGCAACCATGAGCAGTTCTTC.

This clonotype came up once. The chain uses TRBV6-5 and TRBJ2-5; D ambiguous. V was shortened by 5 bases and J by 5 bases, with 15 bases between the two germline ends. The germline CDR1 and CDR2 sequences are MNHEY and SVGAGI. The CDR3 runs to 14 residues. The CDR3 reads CASSPLESAETQYF. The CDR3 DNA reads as TGTGCCAGCAGTCCTCTCGAATCGGCGGAGACCCAGTACTTC.

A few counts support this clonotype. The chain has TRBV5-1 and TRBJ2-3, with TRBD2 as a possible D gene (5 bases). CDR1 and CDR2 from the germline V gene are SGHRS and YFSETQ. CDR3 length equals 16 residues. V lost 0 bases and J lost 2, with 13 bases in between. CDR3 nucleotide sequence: TGCGCCAGCAGCTTGGCCGACTACAGCCCCACAGATACGCAGTATTTT. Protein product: CASSLADYSPTDTQYF.

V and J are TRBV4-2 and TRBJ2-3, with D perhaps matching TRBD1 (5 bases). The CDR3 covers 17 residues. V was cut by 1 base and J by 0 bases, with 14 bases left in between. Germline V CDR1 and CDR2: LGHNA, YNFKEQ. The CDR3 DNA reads TGTGCCAGCAGCCAAGTTGCCTCGGACATCAGCACAGATACGCAGTATTTT. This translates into CASSQVASDISTDTQYF.

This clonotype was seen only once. The CDR3 nucleotides are TGTGCCACCAGTCAGGCCGGGACAGGGGTCAATCAGCCCCAGCATTTT. This encodes CATSQAGTGVNQPQHF. The rearrangement joins TRBV24-1 to TRBJ1-5, with 10 bases that match TRBD1. J was trimmed by 3 bases and V by 6 bases; bases with no gene match: 7. Germline V gene lookup returns CDR1 KGHDR and CDR2 SFDVKD. The CDR3 has 16 residues.

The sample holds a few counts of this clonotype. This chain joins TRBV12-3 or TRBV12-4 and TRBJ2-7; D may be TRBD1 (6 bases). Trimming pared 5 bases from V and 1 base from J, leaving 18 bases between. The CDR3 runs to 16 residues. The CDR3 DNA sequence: TGTGCCAGCAGTCCTGGACAGCCGGCGAATTCCTACGAGCAGTACTTC. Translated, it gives CASSPGQPANSYEQYF.

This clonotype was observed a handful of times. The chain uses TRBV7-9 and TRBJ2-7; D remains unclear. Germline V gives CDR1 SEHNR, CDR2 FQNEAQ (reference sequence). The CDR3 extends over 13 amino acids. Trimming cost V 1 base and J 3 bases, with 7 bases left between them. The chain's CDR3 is CASSLDGHYEQYF. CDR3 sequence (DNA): TGTGCCAGCAGCTTAGACGGTCACTACGAGCAGTACTTC. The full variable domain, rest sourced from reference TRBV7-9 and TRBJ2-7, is DTGVSQNPRHKITKRGQNVTFRCDPISEHNRLYWYRQTLGQGPEFLTYFQNEAQLEKSRLLSDRFSAERPKGSFSTLEIQRTEQGDSAMYLCASSLDGHYEQYFGPGTRLTVT.

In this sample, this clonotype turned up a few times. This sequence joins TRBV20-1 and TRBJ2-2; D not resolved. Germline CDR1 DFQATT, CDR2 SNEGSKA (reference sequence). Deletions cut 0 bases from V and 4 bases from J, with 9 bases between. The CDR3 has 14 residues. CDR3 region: CSARDLYSTGELFF. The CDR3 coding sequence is TGCAGTGCTAGAGATCTTTACAGCACCGGGGAGCTGTTTTTT.

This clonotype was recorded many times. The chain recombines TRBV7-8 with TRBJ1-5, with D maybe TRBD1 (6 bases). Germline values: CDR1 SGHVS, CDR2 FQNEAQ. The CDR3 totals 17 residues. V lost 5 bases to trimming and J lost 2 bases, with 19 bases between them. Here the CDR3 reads CASSLKPQGRGNQPQHF. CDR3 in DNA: TGTGCCAGCAGCCTAAAGCCACAGGGACGTGGCAATCAGCCCCAGCATTTT.